A selection of T cell receptor beta chains follows, all from one sample in a study of shared clonotypes between healthy human individuals. Some clones are missing from TCRdb's copy, which holds only in-frame ones; the method was immunoSEQ multiplex PCR. This table holds about 2 million clones, 85% to 95% found once. The specimen sequenced was naive CD8+ T cells sorted from blood. These receptor sequences come from a man aged 18 to 29 in good health. Both conserved end residues are part of each CDR3.

TRBJ1-1,TRBV9,CASSDGTGGLTEAFF
TRBJ2-1,TRBV5-4,CASSLTGTYNEQFF
TRBJ2-3,TRBV2,CASVGSRGDTQYF
TRBJ1-1,TRBV7-9,CASSFIGRSDTEAFF
TRBJ2-2,TRBV15,CATSRGTVNTGELFF
TRBJ2-1,TRBV5-1,CASTRGDYSYNEQFF
TRBJ2-7,TRBV4-1,CASSPSQGTYEQYF
TRBJ2-1,TRBV27,CASSSRNSYNEQFF
TRBJ2-4,TRBV4-3,CASSQGIASSLQYF
TRBJ1-1,TRBV4-1,CASSQVAGGASTEAFF
TRBJ2-1,TRBV11-2,CASSLDLPYNEQFF
TRBJ2-5,TRBV12-5,CASGPGETQYF
TRBJ2-5,TRBV27,CASSLGQGGETQYF
TRBJ2-7,TRBV11-1,CASSLTGNEQYF
TRBJ2-1,TRBV6-5,CASSRLAGGNEQFF
TRBJ1-2,TRBV28,CASSIGAPYGYTF
TRBJ2-5,TRBV7-9,CASSPTGVETQYF
TRBJ2-3,TRBV25-1,CASKGALPDTQYF
TRBJ2-3,TRBV10-3,CAISESSDTQYF
TRBJ2-1,TRBV4-1,CASSQDPLAGGNEQFF
TRBJ1-2,TRBV11-2,CASSLGGNPYGYTF
TRBJ1-6,TRBV6-5,CASSYSEGNSPLHF
TRBJ2-7,TRBV6-1,CASSEGIPNPYEQYF
TRBJ1-6,TRBV15,CATSTNRGSDSPLHF